The 7 T cell receptor beta chains in this list originate from one sample, sequenced in a study of blood T cell repertoires in COVID-19 (dated by TCRdb to 2020 to 2022). Receptor libraries were prepared by the immunoSEQ multiplex PCR assay. TCRdb carries this immuneACCESS record with in-frame sequences only. Its versions omit some clonotypes, under half of them owing to an unresolved V gene in the studies checked, with the rest unexplained. This sample gives 160,000 or so clones in total; around 89% of them show up just once. The top ten clonotypes cover approximately 3% of the sample. The sample taken for sequencing was peripheral blood. The receptor source for this set is a man aged 55 to 69 with acute or convalescent COVID-19.

This chain joins TRBV6-6 and TRBJ2-1; the match to TRBD2 covers 10 bases. V dropped 7 bases and J dropped 4; count of bases not matched to a gene: 7. Germline V gives CDR1 MNHNY, CDR2 SVGAGI (reference sequence). This CDR3 region has 15 residues. CDR3 residues: CASTVSGGAYNEQFF. The DNA for the CDR3 is TGTGCCAGCACCGTAAGCGGGGGGGCATACAATGAGCAGTTCTTC.

The chain carries TRBV18 and TRBJ1-5; 8 positions agree with TRBD1. The CDR3 has 14 amino acids. Per the germline V gene, CDR1 is KGHSH and CDR2 is LQKENI. Trimming took 3 bases from V and 6 from J; bases not matched to a gene: 4. DNA of the CDR3: TGTGCCAGCTCACCGGACAGGGAGGGTCAGCCCCAGCATTTT. Translated, it gives CASSPDREGQPQHF.

The J gene is TRBJ1-6, the V gene TRBV7-2, with D tentatively TRBD1 (6 bases). The V end was cut by 5 bases, the J end by 11 bases, with 13 bases between. The CDR3 contains 13 residues. Germline V lookup: CDR1 SGHTA, CDR2 FQGNSA. The CDR3 is CASSRGQTTPLHF. As DNA, the CDR3 is TGTGCCAGCAGCCGAGGACAGACTACACCCCTCCACTTT.

The count of this clone is one. This chain connects TRBV5-1 to TRBJ2-1, with TRBD2 matching 10 bases. This CDR3 region has 16 residues. V was clipped by 3 bases and J by 8 bases; unmatched bases: 11. Germline V gives CDR1 SGHRS, CDR2 YFSETQ. CDR3 loop: CASSYRGTSVRDEQFF. CDR3 in DNA: TGCGCCAGCAGCTACCGAGGGACTAGCGTGAGAGATGAGCAGTTCTTC.

The chain joins TRBV4-2 to TRBJ2-6; no clear D gene. The V end lost 0 bases, the J end lost 7 bases, and 13 bases lay between the germline ends. The CDR3 runs to 16 residues. Germline assignment: CDR1 LGHNA and CDR2 YNFKEQ. CDR3 nucleotide sequence: TGTGCCAGCAGCCAAGATCTTCTTGAGGTAGCCAACGTCCTGACTTTC. As protein: CASSQDLLEVANVLTF.

The chain joins TRBV20-1 to TRBJ1-2, with 8 nucleotides matching TRBD1. V dropped 3 bases and J dropped 8; count of bases not matched to a gene: 14. The CDR3 contains 15 residues. The germline gives CDR1 DFQATT, CDR2 SNEGSKA (reference sequence). CDR3: CSASYRGLFADGYTF. The CDR3 DNA follows: TGCAGTGCTAGTTACAGGGGGTTGTTCGCCGACGGCTACACCTTC.

This sequence joins TRBV11-2 and TRBJ2-1; 9 bases align to TRBD2. CDR1 SGHAT and CDR2 FQNNGV come from the germline V gene. J gave up 6 bases and V 1 base, and 7 bases lay outside the gene matches. This CDR3 comprises 16 residues. This chain's CDR3 is CASSLAASGGLNEQFF. In nucleotides, the CDR3 is TGTGCCAGCAGCTTAGCGGCGAGCGGGGGGCTCAATGAGCAGTTCTTC.